These 31 T cell receptor beta chains came from one sample sequenced in a study of cytomegalovirus exposure and HLA in healthy donors. PCR primers comprised 60 Vbeta and 13 Jbeta primers. Assay: immunoSEQ multiplex PCR; the TCRdb copy retains only in-frame clones and omits some. The repertoire includes more than 95,000 clones, roughly a tenth of them detected once, and about 4.6% sits in the top ten. Sequences were obtained from PBMCs. These receptors came from a woman aged 18-29 years in good health and CMV-seropositive.

The chain uses TRBV7-9 and TRBJ2-7, with D uncertain. CDR1 and CDR2 (germline): SEHNR, FQNEAQ (reference sequence). V was pared by 4 bases and J by 8 bases, with 9 bases between. This CDR3 comprises 11 residues. The CDR3 bases are TGTGCCAGCAGCTCCCGCGAGCAGCAGTACTTC. The encoded protein is CASSSREQQYF.

In this sample, this clone turned up a few times. The chain has TRBV15 and TRBJ2-5; 7 nucleotides agree with TRBD1. Germline CDR1 and CDR2: LNHNV and YYDKDF (reference sequence). The CDR3 contains 13 residues. The V gene end was trimmed by 3 bases and the J gene end by 11 bases; junction bases not matched to a gene: 9. CDR3: CATSSRQGWEQYF. The DNA of the CDR3 is TGTGCCACCAGCAGCCGACAGGGATGGGAGCAGTACTTC.

V usage is TRBV5-1 and J usage is TRBJ1-1, with 9 bases matching TRBD1. There are 16 residues in the CDR3. Germline V gene sequence: CDR1 SGHRS, CDR2 YFSETQ. Trimming removed 4 bases from V and 4 bases from J; junction bases left unmatched: 11. CDR3 sequence (DNA): TGCGCCAGCAGCCCCGGGACAGGGAAAGATGGCACTGAAGCTTTCTTT. Translated: CASSPGTGKDGTEAFF.

Turning to this clone: A read error may account for a junction end that differs from germline. The V and J genes are TRBV29-1 and TRBJ1-2, with D possibly being TRBD1 (6 bases). The CDR3 totals 12 residues. Germline V gene data show CDR1 as SQVTM and CDR2 as ANQGSEA. CDR3: CSGQFSNYGYPF. The CDR3 bases are TGTTCCGGACAGTTCTCCAACTATGGCTACCCCTTC.

This clone has a handful of counts. In the same sample, other DNA sequences code for this CDR3. The rearrangement joins TRBV11-2 to TRBJ2-7; TRBD2 might be the D (5 bases). CDR1 and CDR2 from the germline V gene are SGHAT and FQNNGV. Between the trimmed V and J ends, which lost 0 bases and 3 bases, there was a span of 9 bases. The length of the CDR3 is 14 residues. CDR3 region: CASSLDPSGYEQYF. The CDR3, as DNA: TGTGCCAGCAGCTTAGACCCAAGCGGCTACGAGCAGTACTTC.

Concerning this clone itself: Other DNA sequences within the sample encode an identical CDR3. V usage is TRBV18 and J usage is TRBJ1-1, with 8 bases matching TRBD1. CDR3 length: 14 residues. CDR1 is KGHSH and CDR2 is LQKENI in the germline V gene. J was trimmed by 3 bases and V by 4 bases; bases with no gene match: 4. This chain's CDR3 is CASSRQGAYTEAFF. CDR3 nucleotides: TGTGCCAGCTCACGGCAGGGGGCTTACACTGAAGCTTTCTTT.

The V call is TRBV19, the J call TRBJ1-1, with a possible D match to TRBD1 (6 bases). This CDR3 region has 14 residues. Per germline, CDR1 LNHDA and CDR2 SQIVND (reference sequence). V was cut by 6 bases and J by 5 bases, with 16 bases left in between. The CDR3 loop is CASSLQGIETEAFF. Here the CDR3 DNA reads TGTGCCAGTAGCTTACAGGGAATTGAAACTGAAGCTTTCTTT.

This clone has only a few counts. The chain recombines TRBV30 with TRBJ2-7, with no clear D. V was shortened by 0 bases and J by 4 bases, with 10 bases between the two germline ends. The CDR3 is 13 amino acids. CDR1 and CDR2 from the germline V gene are GTSNPN and SVGIG (reference sequence). This chain's CDR3 is CAWSVRWPYEQYF. In DNA, the CDR3 is TGTGCCTGGAGTGTACGCTGGCCGTACGAGCAGTACTTC.

The rearrangement joins TRBV28 to TRBJ1-2, with unresolved D. Germline CDR1 reads MDHEN; CDR2 reads SYDVKM. CDR3 size: 8 residues. V shed 7 bases and J shed 10 bases, with 4 bases lying between them. DNA for the CDR3: TGTGCCAGCAACAACTACACCTTC. This gives the protein CASNNYTF.

The genes are TRBV14 and TRBJ2-4, with a tentative D call TRBD1 (7 bases). Germline V gene lookup returns CDR1 SGHDN and CDR2 FVKESK. The CDR3 consists of 16 residues. Trimming left V 1 base short and J 2 bases short, with 12 bases between. The CDR3 region is CASSQGQGGSKNIQYF. The CDR3 nucleotides read TGTGCCAGCAGCCAAGGACAGGGAGGCTCCAAAAACATTCAGTACTTC.

The chain joins TRBV29-1 to TRBJ2-3; a possible D gene is TRBD2 (5 bases). Per germline, CDR1 SQVTM and CDR2 ANQGSEA. This CDR3 is built from 14 residues. Deletions cut 6 bases from V and 0 bases from J, with 13 bases between. CDR3 DNA sequence: TGCAGCGTCGAGGGATCTCATAGCACAGATACGCAGTATTTT. Protein: CSVEGSHSTDTQYF.

This clone was picked up a small number of times. The V gene is TRBV28, the J gene TRBJ1-5, with 8 bases identical to TRBD1. Unmatched junction bases numbered 4, after V lost 6 bases and J lost 3 bases. The CDR3 runs to 14 residues. Germline-derived CDR1 and CDR2 are MDHEN and SYDVKM. CDR3 DNA sequence: TGTGCCAGCAGGCGGACAGGGAACAATCAGCCCCAGCATTTT. Amino acid sequence: CASRRTGNNQPQHF.

The chain's CDR3 is CASTRGTEAFF. The CDR3 region has the DNA TGTGCCAGCACCAGGGGGACTGAAGCTTTCTTT. The gene calls are TRBV6-5 and TRBJ1-1, with 7 positions matching TRBD1. The CDR3 spans 11 residues. V shed 7 bases and J 5 bases; nucleotides not matched to a gene: 1. Germline-derived CDR1 and CDR2 are MNHEY and SVGAGI.

The chain joins TRBV5-5 to TRBJ1-1; D remains ambiguous. V lost 2 bases to trimming and J lost 7 bases, with 12 bases between them. Germline V gene sequence: CDR1 SGHKS, CDR2 YYEKEE (reference sequence). CDR3 length equals 13 residues. Here the CDR3 reads CASSFTAVDEAFF. Written as DNA, the CDR3 is TGTGCCAGCAGCTTCACAGCCGTCGATGAAGCTTTCTTT.

The chain uses TRBV28 and TRBJ2-7; 10 bases agree with TRBD2. The CDR3 spans 14 residues. CDR1 and CDR2 from the germline V gene are MDHEN and SYDVKM. V lost 8 bases and J lost 3; bases outside the gene matches: 7. CDR3 nucleotide sequence: TGTGCCAGCTCCCTTCTAGCGGGAGACTACGAGCAGTACTTC. It specifies CASSLLAGDYEQYF.

V usage is TRBV5-6 and J usage is TRBJ2-3, with 9 bases aligning to TRBD2. The CDR3 has 16 amino acids. CDR1 is SGHDT and CDR2 is YYEEEE in the germline V gene. The V segment lost 1 base and the J segment 4 bases; nucleotides outside the gene matches: 7. This CDR3 reads CASSLSTSGSSDTQYF. Here the CDR3 DNA reads TGTGCCAGCAGCTTGTCAACTAGCGGGTCATCAGATACGCAGTATTTT.

This clone occurred a few times. V usage is TRBV14 and J usage is TRBJ1-2; 7 nucleotides align to TRBD1. The J segment lost 7 bases and the V segment lost 4 bases, leaving 9 bases of the junction unmatched. Looked up from germline, CDR1 is SGHDN and CDR2 is FVKESK. This CDR3 has 14 amino acids. The CDR3 protein is CASSLKGAFLGYTF. CDR3 coding DNA: TGTGCCAGCAGCCTTAAGGGGGCCTTCCTTGGCTACACCTTC.

CDR3 in amino acids: CASSFYPREDLDTQYF. The DNA of the CDR3 is TGTGCCAGCAGCTTCTATCCACGGGAGGATCTAGATACGCAGTATTTT. This chain joins TRBV7-2 and TRBJ2-3; 7 bases map to TRBD2. The germline V gene has CDR1 SGHTA and CDR2 FQGNSA. The length of the CDR3 is 16 residues. Germline trimming cut 3 bases from V and 5 bases from J; bases unmatched to any gene: 11.

This clone was seen a single time. The V and J genes are TRBV6-1 and TRBJ2-2, with TRBD1 matching 9 bases. Trimming cost V 5 bases and J 10 bases; bases outside gene matches: 8. The CDR3 covers 14 residues. The germline CDR1 and CDR2 sequences are MNHNS and SASEGT. Written as DNA, the CDR3 is TGTGCCAGCAGTCCCGGGACAGGGTTGGAGGAGCTGTTTTTT. Translation: CASSPGTGLEELFF.

A few counts support this clone. The CDR3 loop reads CASSLIGRSGYTF. The CDR3 nucleotides read TGTGCCAGCAGTTTAATCGGCAGGTCCGGCTACACCTTC. The chain recombines TRBV27 with TRBJ1-2; D ambiguous. Germline V lookup: CDR1 MNHEY, CDR2 SMNVEV (reference sequence). The length of the CDR3 is 13 residues. V was clipped by 2 bases and J by 8 bases, with 12 bases between them.

The genes are TRBV4-2 and TRBJ2-1, with TRBD2 matching 9 bases. The CDR3 is 13 residues long. Germline lookup yields CDR1 LGHNA and CDR2 YNFKEQ. CDR3 protein: CDGSGGREDEQFF. CDR3 coding DNA: TGTGACGGCAGCGGCGGGAGGGAGGATGAGCAGTTCTTC.

This clone has just a few counts. This rearrangement joins TRBV19 to TRBJ1-2; 9 bases map to TRBD1. CDR3 size: 12 residues. Germline V gives CDR1 LNHDA, CDR2 SQIVND (reference sequence). DNA of the CDR3: TGTGCTACCGGGACAGGGAACTATGGCTACACCTTC. This translates into CATGTGNYGYTF.

The V and J genes are TRBV10-3 and TRBJ2-7, with TRBD1 as a possible D gene (6 bases). This CDR3 has 12 residues. The V gene lost 10 bases and the J gene lost 2 bases, with 12 bases spanning the gap. Germline CDR1 reads ENHRY; CDR2 reads SYGVKD. CDR3 in DNA: TGTGCCACCCAACGACAGGCCTACGAGCAGTACTTC. Amino acid sequence: CATQRQAYEQYF.

The chain couples TRBV15 to TRBJ1-2; no definite D call. Germline V gene lookup returns CDR1 LNHNV and CDR2 YYDKDF (reference sequence). This CDR3 contains 14 residues. V lost 5 bases, J lost 2 bases, and 12 bases lay in between. CDR3 nucleotides: TGTGCCACCAGCCCGCAGACGGAGAACTATGGCTACACCTTC. This sequence encodes CATSPQTENYGYTF.

The chain recombines TRBV6-5 with TRBJ1-6; TRBD1 matches 8 bases. This CDR3 comprises 14 residues. Germline V gene data show CDR1 as MNHEY and CDR2 as SVGAGI. J gave up 6 bases and V 4 bases, and 2 bases lay outside the gene matches. The CDR3 DNA follows: TGTGCCAGCAGTTGGGGACAGGTTAATTCACCCCTCCACTTT. Its protein product is CASSWGQVNSPLHF.

The J gene is TRBJ2-3, the V gene TRBV28; 7 positions agree with TRBD1. V trimming: 4 bases; J trimming: 5 bases; junction bases outside the gene matches: 3. There are 13 residues in the CDR3. Germline V gene lookup returns CDR1 MDHEN and CDR2 SYDVKM. DNA of the CDR3: TGTGCCAGCAGTTCGGGACAGCTAGATACGCAGTATTTT. Protein product: CASSSGQLDTQYF.

The table lists this clone with a few counts. V and J are TRBV7-9 and TRBJ1-2; D possibly corresponds to TRBD1 (5 bases). V was shortened by 3 bases and J by 6 bases, with 8 bases between the two germline ends. CDR1 is SEHNR and CDR2 is FQNEAQ in the germline V gene (reference sequence). The CDR3 contains 12 residues. The DNA of the CDR3 is TGTGCCAGCAGCTTTGGGGCCGATGGCTACACCTTC. Translated, it gives CASSFGADGYTF.

A few counts support this clone. The V and J genes are TRBV30 and TRBJ2-5; 8 nucleotides agree with TRBD2. This CDR3 contains 14 residues. V was pared by 3 bases and J by 5 bases, with 8 bases of the junction left unmatched. Germline assignment: CDR1 GTSNPN and CDR2 SVGIG (reference sequence). The CDR3: CAWSDPSGLETQYF. CDR3 nucleotide sequence: TGTGCCTGGAGCGACCCTAGCGGGTTGGAGACCCAGTACTTC.

This clone has more than one count but fewer than ten. The chain is built from TRBV27 and TRBJ2-3; the match to TRBD2 covers 8 bases. The germline V gene encodes CDR1 MNHEY and CDR2 SMNVEV (reference sequence). V trimming: 7 bases; J trimming: 6 bases; junction bases outside the gene matches: 12. This CDR3 is 15 amino acids long. CDR3 protein: CASTSGLAGDDTQYF. CDR3 nucleotide sequence: TGTGCCAGCACCTCAGGGCTAGCGGGTGACGATACGCAGTATTTT.

The J gene is TRBJ1-1, the V gene TRBV27; maybe TRBD1 (5 bases). The CDR3 totals 15 residues. The V and J ends lost 0 bases and 3 bases respectively, with 11 bases between them. CDR1 and CDR2 (germline): MNHEY, SMNVEV (reference sequence). This chain's CDR3 is CASSLSMGGDTEAFF. CDR3 DNA: TGTGCCAGCAGTTTATCGATGGGGGGAGACACTGAAGCTTTCTTT.

This chain connects TRBV7-9 to TRBJ1-2, with a tentative D call TRBD1 (5 bases). Trimming shortened V by 0 bases and J by 8 bases, and 16 bases separated the two germline ends. CDR3 length: 15 amino acids. Germline values: CDR1 SEHNR, CDR2 FQNEAQ (reference sequence). The CDR3 loop is CASSLAWGTEGGYTF. CDR3 nucleotides: TGTGCCAGCAGCTTAGCCTGGGGGACTGAAGGGGGCTACACCTTC.